Below are 30 T cell receptor beta chains sequenced from a single sample in a study of shared clonotypes between healthy human individuals. Data came from immunoSEQ multiplex PCR; TCRdb stores just in-frame clones and leaves some out. Of fewer than 3 million clones listed, roughly 90% are singletons. The sequencing input was naive CD4+ T cells from PBMCs. Subset here: CD45RA+ positively selected. These receptor sequences come from a man younger than 35 in good health. Some clones in this sample may be carry-over from other donors' samples.

A note on this clone: This same CDR3 is encoded by further DNA sequences in the sample. This chain joins TRBV14 and TRBJ1-2; 7 nucleotides line up with TRBD1. Germline assignment: CDR1 SGHDN and CDR2 FVKESK. With 1 base clipped from V and 4 bases from J, the junction kept 0 bases outside the gene matches. This CDR3 is 13 amino acids long. CDR3 loop: CASSQGDSYGYTF. The CDR3 region has the DNA TGTGCCAGCAGCCAAGGGGACAGCTATGGCTACACCTTC.

The chain combines TRBV4-3 with TRBJ2-7; D not certain. V lost 4 bases to trimming and J lost 6 bases, with 19 bases between them. The CDR3 runs 15 residues. The germline CDR1 and CDR2 sequences are LGHNA and YSLEER. The CDR3 DNA sequence: TGCGCCAGCAGCCCGACTTGGGCCCGGGCCGCCGAGCAGTACTTC. Its translation: CASSPTWARAAEQYF.

The genes are TRBV11-2 and TRBJ1-4; 7 nucleotides line up with TRBD1. The CDR3 length is 13 residues. CDR1 is SGHAT, CDR2 FQNNGV, per germline. The V segment lost 7 bases and the J segment 5 bases; nucleotides outside the gene matches: 4. In nucleotides, the CDR3 is TGTGCCAGCACCCGACAGGGCAATGAAAAACTGTTTTTT. This gives the protein CASTRQGNEKLFF.

This clone turned up a few times. The chain is built from TRBV4-1 and TRBJ2-7; D is unclear. The CDR3 is 13 amino acids. Per the germline V gene, CDR1 is MGHRA and CDR2 is YSYEKL. V lost 1 base and J lost 2, with 6 bases in between. The CDR3 sequence is CASSQGQPYEQYF. In DNA form, the CDR3 reads TGCGCCAGCAGCCAAGGGCAGCCCTACGAGCAGTACTTC.

V and J are TRBV29-1 and TRBJ1-4; 9 bases fit TRBD1. The junction had 1 base not matched to a gene; V was cut back by 3 bases and J by 2 bases. The germline gives CDR1 SQVTM, CDR2 ANQGSEA. The CDR3 sequence is 14 residues long. CDR3: CSVEDRGTNEKLFF. The CDR3 DNA follows: TGCAGCGTTGAGGACAGGGGTACTAATGAAAAACTGTTTTTT.

The J gene is TRBJ2-7, the V gene TRBV19; 8 bases agree with TRBD2. The trim removed 4 bases at V and 5 bases at J, leaving 10 bases unmatched. The length of the CDR3 is 15 residues. Germline lookup yields CDR1 LNHDA and CDR2 SQIVND (reference sequence). The CDR3 is CASSTTGTRTDEQYF. The CDR3 bases are TGTGCCAGTAGTACAACCGGGACTAGGACAGACGAGCAGTACTTC.

This chain uses TRBV27 with TRBJ2-3; the D gene is possibly TRBD1 (6 bases). V gave up 5 bases and J gave up 8 bases, with 14 bases separating them. The CDR3 covers 13 residues. The germline CDR1 and CDR2 sequences are MNHEY and SMNVEV (reference sequence). The CDR3 nucleotides are TGTGCCAGCAGTACCACAGGGTGGGGTACGCAGTATTTT. Its translation: CASSTTGWGTQYF.

This chain joins TRBV19 and TRBJ1-1; TRBD1 is a possible D gene (5 bases). Trimming pared 6 bases from V and 3 bases from J, leaving 23 bases between. The length of the CDR3 is 17 residues. CDR1 is LNHDA and CDR2 is SQIVND in the germline V gene (reference sequence). Here the CDR3 DNA reads TGTGCCAGTAGACGGGACCCTGGGGGTTTAGTGGACACTGAAGCTTTCTTT. Translating gives CASRRDPGGLVDTEAFF.

The chain links TRBV4-1 to TRBJ2-1, with a tentative D call TRBD2 (5 bases). CDR3 length equals 15 residues. CDR1 is MGHRA and CDR2 is YSYEKL in the germline V gene. Trimming cost V 3 bases and J 2 bases, with 11 bases left between them. In DNA, the CDR3 is TGCGCCAGCAGCCAGGGCTTTAGCGCCTACAATGAGCAGTTCTTC. Its translation: CASSQGFSAYNEQFF.

V and J are TRBV2 and TRBJ2-7; TRBD1 matches at 10 bases. V lost 5 bases to trimming and J lost 5 bases; unmatched junction nucleotides: 9. Germline values: CDR1 SNHLY, CDR2 FYNNEI. The CDR3 loop spans 15 amino acids. CDR3 residues: CASSSPGQGNHEQYF. The CDR3, as DNA: TGTGCCAGCAGTTCCCCGGGACAGGGGAACCACGAGCAGTACTTC.

The chain is built from TRBV29-1 and TRBJ1-3; the D is unclear. Germline lookup yields CDR1 SQVTM and CDR2 ANQGSEA. The CDR3 is 16 amino acids. V lost 1 base and J lost 2, with 15 bases in between. The CDR3 DNA sequence: TGCAGCGTTGAAGGAGAGGGTGGTGGGGCTGGAAACACCATATATTTT. Its protein product is CSVEGEGGGAGNTIYF.

This chain joins TRBV19 and TRBJ2-7; 9 nucleotides line up with TRBD1. There are 13 residues in the CDR3. Per the germline V gene, CDR1 is LNHDA and CDR2 is SQIVND (reference sequence). After removal of 6 bases from V and 4 bases from J, the junction contained 4 bases not matched to a gene. The CDR3 region has the DNA TGTGCCAGTAGAGCGACAGGGGGTTACGAGCAGTACTTC. Translated: CASRATGGYEQYF.

V gene TRBV9 combines with J gene TRBJ1-1; 10 bases align to TRBD1. Germline CDR1 reads SGDLS; CDR2 reads YYNGEE. J gave up 6 bases and V 4 bases, and 9 bases lay outside the gene matches. CDR3 length: 15 amino acids. Here the CDR3 reads CASSMSTGGIAEAFF. Written as DNA, the CDR3 is TGTGCCAGCAGCATGTCGACAGGGGGCATCGCTGAAGCTTTCTTT.

V usage is TRBV5-3 and J usage is TRBJ2-3, with a possible D match to TRBD1 (6 bases). TRBV5-3 is an open reading frame whose function is uncertain. V lost 1 base and J lost 1, with 19 bases in between. This CDR3 has 18 residues. CDR3 loop: CARSLRDRPTRRTDTQYF. The CDR3 nucleotides are TGTGCCAGAAGCTTGCGAGACAGGCCCACTCGCCGCACAGATACGCAGTATTTT.

The chain employs TRBV6-6 and TRBJ2-7, with 7 nucleotides matching TRBD1. This CDR3 has 14 amino acids. CDR1 is MNHNY, CDR2 SVGAGI, per germline (reference sequence). The junction had 8 bases not matched to a gene; V was cut back by 6 bases and J by 3 bases. For the CDR3, the DNA is TGTGCCAGCAGAAGGACAGGTGGGAACTACGAGCAGTACTTC. Its protein is CASRRTGGNYEQYF.

The chain is built from TRBV7-3 and TRBJ1-2; TRBD1 might be the D (5 bases). Germline values: CDR1 SGHTA, CDR2 FQGTGA. Trimming removed 4 bases at V and 5 bases at J, with 14 bases between. The CDR3 is 14 residues long. CDR3 loop: CASSSQPGQYGYTF. The CDR3 coding sequence is TGTGCCAGCAGCTCACAACCAGGGCAGTATGGCTACACCTTC.

The rearrangement joins TRBV28 to TRBJ1-2, with D possibly being TRBD1 (6 bases). The CDR3 has 12 residues. Per the germline V gene, CDR1 is MDHEN and CDR2 is SYDVKM. Trimming cost V 8 bases and J 8 bases, with 15 bases left between them. CDR3: CASLTYREGYTF. The DNA of the CDR3 is TGTGCCAGCCTTACCTACAGGGAGGGCTACACCTTC.

Of note for this clone: Distinct nucleotide sequences in the sample also encode this CDR3. This chain links TRBV7-9 with TRBJ2-3; the D gene could be TRBD1 or TRBD2 (5 bases each). CDR1 is SEHNR and CDR2 is FQNEAQ in the germline V gene (reference sequence). The germline V and J ends were trimmed by 1 base and 0 bases, with 8 bases remaining between them. The CDR3 sequence is 15 residues long. The CDR3 nucleotides are TGTGCCAGCAGCTTAGGGGGGACGAGCACAGATACGCAGTATTTT. Protein: CASSLGGTSTDTQYF.

The chain uses TRBV5-4 and TRBJ1-2; TRBD1 is a possible D gene (5 bases). V was pared by 4 bases and J by 0 bases, with 10 bases between. In germline, CDR1 is SGHNT, CDR2 YYREEE (reference sequence). This CDR3 is built from 14 residues. The CDR3 sequence: CASSVDSANYGYTF. The CDR3 nucleotides are TGTGCCAGCAGCGTCGACAGCGCTAACTATGGCTACACCTTC.

The chain joins TRBV29-1 to TRBJ2-6; D not resolved. The CDR3 consists of 12 residues. Germline lookup yields CDR1 SQVTM and CDR2 ANQGSEA. V shed 5 bases and J shed 4 bases, with 6 bases lying between them. The CDR3 sequence: CSVSTGANVLTF. Written as DNA, the CDR3 is TGCAGCGTTTCGACAGGGGCCAACGTCCTGACTTTC.

The chain has TRBV10-3 and TRBJ1-2; maybe TRBD1 (5 bases). The CDR3 runs to 15 residues. The V end lost 8 bases, the J end lost 3 bases, and 19 bases lay between the germline ends. Germline V gives CDR1 ENHRY, CDR2 SYGVKD. The CDR3 reads CAIPAGGTVDYGYTF. Written as DNA, the CDR3 is TGTGCCATCCCCGCCGGGGGGACTGTCGACTATGGCTACACCTTC.

This sequence joins TRBV7-9 and TRBJ1-2; D is unresolved. V lost 3 bases to trimming and J lost 0 bases, with 14 bases between them. This CDR3 comprises 16 residues. Per germline, CDR1 SEHNR and CDR2 FQNEAQ (reference sequence). The CDR3 DNA follows: TGTGCCAGCAGCTTGTTTCCACGGACCTCTAACTATGGCTACACCTTC. Translated: CASSLFPRTSNYGYTF. Full variable domain (missing parts from reference TRBV7-9 and TRBJ1-2): DTGVSQNPRHKITKRGQNVTFRCDPISEHNRLYWYRQTLGQGPEFLTYFQNEAQLEKSRLLSDRFSAERPKGSFSTLEIQRTEQGDSAMYLCASSLFPRTSNYGYTFGSGTRLTVV.

The chain carries TRBV7-9 and TRBJ2-4; D is uncertain. Germline assignment: CDR1 SEHNR and CDR2 FQNEAQ (reference sequence). The V and J ends lost 4 bases and 7 bases respectively, with 17 bases between them. The CDR3 contains 15 residues. The CDR3 loop is CASSSDWSARNIQYF. CDR3 coding DNA: TGTGCCAGCAGCTCCGACTGGTCGGCGCGGAACATTCAGTACTTC.

On this clone itself: The same CDR3 is also encoded by other DNA sequences in this sample. The chain has TRBV6-1 and TRBJ1-2, with no clear D. V lost 0 bases and J lost 4, with 6 bases in between. Germline-derived CDR1 and CDR2 are MNHNS and SASEGT. The CDR3 runs 13 residues. The CDR3 spells CASSEAGLYGYTF. In DNA, the CDR3 is TGTGCCAGCAGTGAAGCAGGCCTCTATGGCTACACCTTC.

The chain is built from TRBV10-2 and TRBJ1-5, with 7 bases lining up with TRBD1. With V trimmed by 4 bases and J by 6 bases, 15 bases remained unmatched. From germline, CDR1 is WSHSY and CDR2 SAAADI. The CDR3 is made up of 17 amino acids. This CDR3 is CASSARRGRQGVQPQHF. CDR3 in DNA: TGCGCCAGCAGTGCCCGGCGCGGGAGACAGGGAGTTCAGCCCCAGCATTTT.

The chain combines TRBV19 with TRBJ2-1; TRBD2 aligns across 7 bases. The CDR3 spans 17 residues. Germline V gene sequence: CDR1 LNHDA, CDR2 SQIVND (reference sequence). V trimming: 4 bases; J trimming: 5 bases; junction bases outside the gene matches: 14. DNA of the CDR3: TGTGCCAGTAGTAGGCCCAGCGGGGTATCCCTAAACAATGAGCAGTTCTTC. Encoded protein: CASSRPSGVSLNNEQFF.

The chain is built from TRBV28 and TRBJ1-5; a possible D gene is TRBD1 (5 bases). Germline values: CDR1 MDHEN, CDR2 SYDVKM. The CDR3 is made up of 15 amino acids. V lost 6 bases and J lost 3, with 15 bases in between. The CDR3: CASSSAGGTNQPQHF. The DNA of the CDR3 is TGTGCCAGCAGCTCCGCGGGAGGGACCAATCAGCCCCAGCATTTT.

The chain joins TRBV28 to TRBJ2-3; TRBD2 matches 13 bases. The V segment lost 6 bases and the J segment 6 bases; nucleotides outside the gene matches: 12. The CDR3 runs 17 residues. CDR1 is MDHEN and CDR2 is SYDVKM in the germline V gene. CDR3 nucleotide sequence: TGTGCCAGCAGCCACGTAAAAGGGACTAGCGGGAAGGATACGCAGTATTTT. Residues: CASSHVKGTSGKDTQYF.

This chain uses TRBV14 with TRBJ2-1; D is unresolved. Looked up from germline, CDR1 is SGHDN and CDR2 is FVKESK. Trimming stripped 4 bases from V and 8 bases from J, with 30 bases between. The CDR3 is 19 residues long. Here the CDR3 reads CASSPGSWSEGGTPDEQFF. CDR3 DNA sequence: TGTGCCAGCAGCCCCGGCTCCTGGTCTGAAGGCGGCACTCCGGATGAGCAGTTCTTC.

As to this clone: Compared with germline, one end of the junction differs, possibly owing to a read error. This chain links TRBV7-6 with TRBJ2-7; no clear D gene. Germline CDR1 reads SGHVS; CDR2 reads FNYEAQ. This CDR3 contains 15 residues. CDR3 in amino acids: CASSPNRVYSSEQYF. CDR3 nucleotide sequence: TGTGCCAGCAGCCCCAATAGGGTGTACTCCTCCGAGCAGTACTTC.